A single sample gave rise to the 20 T cell receptor beta chains below, sequenced in a study of shared clonotypes between healthy human individuals. CD45RO-negative CD8 cells positively selected for CCR7 made up the naive population, which excluded terminally differentiated effector memory CD45RA+ cells. Libraries were prepared by immunoSEQ multiplex PCR; TCRdb keeps only in-frame clonotypes and omits some of them. In the table there are just over 2,000,000 clones, about 95% of which are singletons. Sequencing input: naive CD8+ T cells sorted from blood. Receptor source: a man in his late teens or twenties in good health.

This chain links TRBV19 with TRBJ2-3; no clear D. Germline V gene lookup returns CDR1 LNHDA and CDR2 SQIVND (reference sequence). Trimming stripped 4 bases from V and 6 bases from J, with 8 bases between. CDR3 length: 12 residues. Here the CDR3 reads CASSRIGDTQYF. CDR3 nucleotides: TGTGCCAGTAGTAGGATTGGGGATACGCAGTATTTT.

The V gene is TRBV11-2, the J gene TRBJ2-1; 10 bases match TRBD2. The germline V gene encodes CDR1 SGHAT and CDR2 FQNNGV. Trimming at V came to 5 bases and at J to 0 bases, leaving 10 bases not matched to a gene. The CDR3 runs to 18 residues. CDR3 in amino acids: CASSQRHASGSSYNEQFF. Here the CDR3 DNA reads TGTGCCAGCAGCCAACGCCACGCTAGCGGGAGCTCCTACAATGAGCAGTTCTTC.

This chain joins TRBV28 and TRBJ2-3; TRBD2 matches at 10 bases. CDR1 MDHEN and CDR2 SYDVKM come from the germline V gene. The ends lost 8 bases at V and 5 bases at J; junction bases unmatched: 4. CDR3 size: 13 residues. CDR3 DNA: TGTGCCAGCTGGACTAGCGGTGTAGATACGCAGTATTTT. It encodes CASWTSGVDTQYF.

The chain employs TRBV4-1 and TRBJ2-1, with 9 nucleotides matching TRBD2. Trimming cost V 0 bases and J 4 bases; bases outside gene matches: 4. CDR1 is MGHRA, CDR2 YSYEKL, per germline. The CDR3 has 16 amino acids. CDR3 loop: CASSQEGSGGYNEQFF. For the CDR3, the DNA is TGCGCCAGCAGCCAAGAGGGTAGCGGGGGATACAATGAGCAGTTCTTC.

The J gene is TRBJ2-1, the V gene TRBV30, with TRBD2 identical over 9 bases. The CDR3 is 14 amino acids. The V segment lost 6 bases and the J segment 2 bases; nucleotides outside the gene matches: 5. Germline V gene data show CDR1 as GTSNPN and CDR2 as SVGIG (reference sequence). CDR3: CACPASGTYNEQFF. The CDR3 region has the DNA TGTGCCTGCCCAGCTAGCGGGACCTACAATGAGCAGTTCTTC.

The CDR3 sequence: CASSYTSGGYSEQYF. DNA of the CDR3: TGTGCCAGCAGTTACACGTCAGGGGGCTACTCCGAGCAGTACTTC. V usage is TRBV6-6 and J usage is TRBJ2-7; 8 nucleotides agree with TRBD1. The CDR3 covers 15 residues. Germline lookup yields CDR1 MNHNY and CDR2 SVGAGI (reference sequence). Germline trimming cut 2 bases from V and 6 bases from J; bases unmatched to any gene: 9.

As regards this clone: Additional DNA sequences in this sample encode the identical CDR3. This chain uses TRBV5-6 with TRBJ1-1, with unresolved D. CDR1 SGHDT and CDR2 YYEEEE come from the germline V gene. V was shortened by 2 bases and J by 1 base, with 6 bases between the two germline ends. The CDR3 covers 13 residues. The CDR3 nucleotides read TGTGCCAGCAGCTTAGCAAGGAACACTGAAGCTTTCTTT. Its protein is CASSLARNTEAFF.

The chain is built from TRBV6-1 and TRBJ1-1, with a tentative D call TRBD1 (6 bases). With 6 bases removed from V and 2 bases from J, the gap between germline ends came to 13 bases. This CDR3 has 14 residues. The V gene's germline CDR1 is MNHNS and CDR2 SASEGT. CDR3 DNA: TGTGCCAGCAGCAAAGACAGGACCAACACTGAAGCTTTCTTT. This codes for CASSKDRTNTEAFF.

The chain is built from TRBV14 and TRBJ2-5; D is unresolved. The CDR3 extends over 16 amino acids. The ends were cut back, 0 bases at V and 2 bases at J, with 13 bases in the middle. From germline, CDR1 is SGHDN and CDR2 FVKESK. CDR3 region: CASSQDQRNLQETQYF. The DNA of the CDR3 is TGTGCCAGCAGCCAAGACCAGAGAAACTTACAAGAGACCCAGTACTTC.

This rearrangement joins TRBV10-3 to TRBJ1-5; D not resolved. Germline V lookup: CDR1 ENHRY, CDR2 SYGVKD. The V gene lost 0 bases and the J gene lost 4 bases, with 10 bases spanning the gap. The CDR3 is made up of 15 amino acids. The CDR3 is CAISESPWLNQPQHF. The CDR3 region has the DNA TGTGCCATCAGTGAGTCGCCATGGTTGAATCAGCCCCAGCATTTT.

The rearrangement links TRBV10-3 to TRBJ1-5; D unclear. Germline V gene sequence: CDR1 ENHRY, CDR2 SYGVKD. This CDR3 has 15 amino acids. V was pared by 6 bases and J by 0 bases, with 12 bases between. This CDR3 is CAIRATENSNQPQHF. CDR3 nucleotide sequence: TGTGCCATCAGAGCGACTGAGAATAGCAATCAGCCCCAGCATTTT.

The chain is built from TRBV15 and TRBJ2-1, with 8 nucleotides matching TRBD2. After removal of 0 bases from V and 0 bases from J, the junction contained 7 bases not matched to a gene. CDR1 is LNHNV, CDR2 YYDKDF, per germline (reference sequence). This CDR3 region has 18 residues. The CDR3 sequence is CATSREASGSYSYNEQFF. The CDR3 bases are TGTGCCACCAGCAGAGAGGCTAGCGGGTCATACTCCTACAATGAGCAGTTCTTC.

The chain joins TRBV11-2 to TRBJ2-5; D might be TRBD1 (8 bases). CDR1 and CDR2 (germline): SGHAT, FQNNGV. V was clipped by 1 base and J by 5 bases, with 14 bases between them. The CDR3 consists of 15 residues. CDR3 in amino acids: CASSLVGQGGETQYF. CDR3 nucleotide sequence: TGTGCCAGCAGCTTAGTCGGACAGGGAGGGGAGACCCAGTACTTC.

The chain has TRBV7-9 and TRBJ2-7; D is unclear. The CDR3 totals 13 residues. Germline lookup yields CDR1 SEHNR and CDR2 FQNEAQ (reference sequence). Trimming took off 5 bases at V and 3 bases at J, with 11 bases between the two ends. CDR3 DNA sequence: TGTGCCAGCAGCACCGACACCCACTACGAGCAGTACTTC. Residues: CASSTDTHYEQYF.

The rearrangement joins TRBV7-8 to TRBJ2-5; weak D call: TRBD1 (5 bases). This CDR3 region has 15 residues. Trimming cost V 5 bases and J 4 bases, with 17 bases left between them. CDR1 is SGHVS, CDR2 FQNEAQ, per germline. Here the CDR3 reads CASSHYDRTGETQYF. CDR3 bases: TGTGCCAGCAGCCACTACGACCGAACAGGAGAGACCCAGTACTTC. Supplemented by reference TRBV7-8 and TRBJ2-5, the full variable domain reads GAGVSQSPRYKVAKRGQDVALRCDPISGHVSLFWYQQALGQGPEFLTYFQNEAQLDKSGLPSDRFFAERPEGSVSTLKIQRTQQEDSAVYLCASSHYDRTGETQYFGPGTRLLVL.

V and J are TRBV11-2 and TRBJ2-7; TRBD2 is a possible D gene (6 bases). The germline gives CDR1 SGHAT, CDR2 FQNNGV. V was trimmed by 8 bases and J by 0 bases, leaving 14 bases between them. There are 14 residues in the CDR3. Written as DNA, the CDR3 is TGTGCCAGCCTTCCGGACTACTACTCCTACGAGCAGTACTTC. The encoded protein is CASLPDYYSYEQYF.

CDR3 protein: CASSTLPGQLYGYTF. CDR3 bases: TGTGCCAGTAGTACCCTACCGGGACAGCTCTATGGCTACACCTTC. The chain uses TRBV19 and TRBJ1-2, with TRBD1 matching 7 bases. Trimming took 4 bases from V and 4 from J; bases not matched to a gene: 9. This CDR3 is 15 amino acids long. Germline CDR1 LNHDA, CDR2 SQIVND (reference sequence).

This chain links TRBV9 with TRBJ2-1; 11 nucleotides line up with TRBD2. The CDR3 loop spans 15 amino acids. Germline V CDR1 and CDR2: SGDLS, YYNGEE. With V trimmed by 2 bases and J by 5 bases, 3 bases remained unmatched. The CDR3 DNA reads as TGTGCCAGCAGCGTTAGCGGGGGGGCCAACAATGAGCAGTTCTTC. Translated, it gives CASSVSGGANNEQFF.

Notes on this clone: Other DNA sequences from this sample encode an identical CDR3 as well. The J gene is TRBJ1-1, the V gene TRBV11-2; no clear D gene. V was trimmed by 1 base and J by 2 bases, leaving 5 bases between them. The V gene's germline CDR1 is SGHAT and CDR2 FQNNGV. The CDR3 runs to 13 residues. Here the CDR3 reads CASSLAVNTEAFF. As DNA, the CDR3 is TGTGCCAGCAGCTTAGCAGTTAACACTGAAGCTTTCTTT. The whole variable domain, filled in from reference TRBV11-2 and TRBJ1-1, reads EAGVAQSPRYKIIEKRQSVAFWCNPISGHATLYWYQQILGQGPKLLIQFQNNGVVDDSQLPKDRFSAERLKGVDSTLKIQPAKLEDSAVYLCASSLAVNTEAFFGQGTRLTVV.

This rearrangement joins TRBV5-4 to TRBJ2-5; perhaps TRBD2 as D (5 bases). V lost 4 bases and J 4 bases, leaving 14 bases between the germline ends. The CDR3 loop spans 14 amino acids. In germline, CDR1 is SGHNT, CDR2 YYREEE (reference sequence). The CDR3 coding sequence is TGTGCCAGCAGCGCGTTGGTAGAGGGAGAGACCCAGTACTTC. Its translation is CASSALVEGETQYF.